The T cell receptor beta chain under discussion was sequenced for a study of T-cell memory formation after mild COVID-19. CDR1 is SGHRS and CDR2 is YFSETQ in the germline V gene. With 3 bases clipped from V and 3 bases from J, the junction kept 8 bases outside the gene matches. The CDR3 sequence is 15 residues long. The table lists this clonotype with a few counts. TCRdb re-analysed the 5' RACE reads in MiXCR, keeping a single row per CDR3 protein. The table has 150,000 to 200,000 distinct CDR3 sequences, 20% to 25% seen once. The sample comprised PBMCs or a T cell subset sorted from them (not recorded which). The clonotype comes from an adult woman who had mild COVID-19 (a few samples of this study predate the infection). Cell type and time point are not known. The rearrangement links TRBV5-1 to TRBJ1-2, with 7 bases aligning to TRBD1. CDR3 nucleotide sequence: TGCGCCAGCAGCTCGGGACAGTCCGGCGACTATGGCTACACCTTC. Amino acid sequence: CASSSGQSGDYGYTF.